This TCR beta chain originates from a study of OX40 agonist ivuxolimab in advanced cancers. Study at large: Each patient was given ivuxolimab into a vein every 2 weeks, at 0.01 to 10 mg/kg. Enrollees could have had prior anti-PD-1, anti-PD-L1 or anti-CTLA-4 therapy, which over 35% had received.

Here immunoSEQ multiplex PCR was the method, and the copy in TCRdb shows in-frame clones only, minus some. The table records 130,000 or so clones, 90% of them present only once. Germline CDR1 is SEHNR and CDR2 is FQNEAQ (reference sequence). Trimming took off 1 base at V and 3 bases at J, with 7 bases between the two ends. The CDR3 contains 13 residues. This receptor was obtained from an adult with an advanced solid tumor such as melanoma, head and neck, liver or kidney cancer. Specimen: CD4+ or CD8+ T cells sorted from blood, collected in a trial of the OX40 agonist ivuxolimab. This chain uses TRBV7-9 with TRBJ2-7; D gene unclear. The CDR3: CASSLEVGYEQYF. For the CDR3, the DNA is TGTGCCAGCAGCTTAGAGGTCGGCTACGAGCAGTACTTC.